This TCR beta chain was observed in a study of CD8 T cells in ankylosing spondylitis. Molecular-barcoded quantitative 5'-RACE produced these TCR beta libraries. MiXCR, applied by TCRdb to the 5' RACE reads, yields one record per CDR3 protein. The repertoire holds 650,000 to 800,000 distinct CDR3 sequences, 15% to 20% seen once, with about 20% in the top ten. The CDR3 runs 16 residues. The germline gives CDR1 SGHVS, CDR2 FNYEAQ. V lost 2 bases to trimming and J lost 0 bases, with 13 bases between them. Study-wide findings and caveats: About 8 highly homologous variants made up a TCR beta motif that seemed to typify ankylosing spondylitis blood. Reports say disease-linked clones showed up significantly more in matched ankylosing spondylitis synovial fluid. The disease-linked clones had a CD8+ phenotype and low blood frequencies.

About this clonotype itself: Its antigen is undetermined.

The sequence was obtained from a male donor with ankylosing spondylitis. Sample: blood, either unsorted or a sorted T cell fraction (not recorded which). The chain employs TRBV7-6 and TRBJ2-5; no clear D gene. In DNA, the CDR3 is TGTGCCAGCAGCTTACGGTTAGACTCGTACCAAGAGACCCAGTACTTC. Its protein is CASSLRLDSYQETQYF.